A single TCR beta chain is shown here with its context. There is no known antigen for this receptor. Base quality data are lacking; no much larger clone is found one base away. The library relied on RT-PCR. TCRdb records Illumina HiSeq 2500 as the sequencer. TCRdb handled the public reads itself, with Q25 trimming in fastp and clone calling in MiXCR, and kept productive beta chains. Duplicate CDR3 protein sequences are folded into a single record with the most common DNA and genes. In all, the sample holds approximately 290,000 distinct CDR3 sequences, and over 20% of those were seen once. The top ten clonotypes cover about a tenth of the sample. The data belong to a study of response to subunit inactivated influenza vaccine (dated by TCRdb to the late 2010s). Turning to the overall study: Deep quantitative profiling of the T cell receptor repertoire was used in the study to follow responses to a trivalent subunit inactivated influenza vaccine. What the authors observed across the whole study: It was suggested by the authors that each seasonal influenza vaccination may recruit only a limited number of new T cells.

The CDR3 runs 14 residues from the cysteine to the phenylalanine. The DNA shown is the 42-base CDR3, in frame from base 1. Clipping removes 6 bases from V and 3 bases from J, with 8 as the unmatched junction base count. Per the germline V gene (reference sequence), DFQATT is the CDR1 and SNEGSKA is the CDR2. The clonotype originates from a man aged 50 to 69 who received an inactivated influenza vaccine. Donor details come from another sample of the same person, matched by shared clones. The receptor chain draws on TRBV20-1 and TRBJ2-7, with 10 bases in between that match TRBD1. The source material was PBMCs from blood, sampled approximately 20 months after vaccination. The CDR3 in this case is CSAQGQGIIYEQYF. The DNA reads TGCAGTGCACAGGGACAGGGGATTATCTACGAGCAGTACTTC.